Shown below are 20 T cell receptor beta chains from a single sample sequenced in a study of T cells in Graves' hyperthyroidism and ophthalmopathy. The investigators amplified TCR beta CDR3 regions from RNA transcripts. An initial round of RT-PCR targeting the TCR CDR3 relied on the HTBI primer set. Using its own MiXCR run on the multiplex PCR reads, TCRdb lists one record per CDR3 protein. The profile shows hundreds of thousands of distinct CDR3 sequences, 13% of them singletons. The sequenced material came from blood. Receptor source: a woman younger than 30 with Graves' hyperthyroidism.

In the case of this clonotype: Mismatch with germline at one junction end may stem from a read error. This rearrangement joins TRBV27 to TRBJ2-3; the D gene could be TRBD1 or TRBD2 (5 bases each). The CDR3 is made up of 12 amino acids. The V gene's germline CDR1 is MNHEY and CDR2 SMNVEV (reference sequence). This CDR3 reads CAGSQGRSTQYF. Written as DNA, the CDR3 is TGTGCCGGCAGCCAGGGACGCTCTACGCAGTATTTT.

The chain recombines TRBV19 with TRBJ2-1; TRBD2 aligns across 11 bases. The CDR3 is made up of 16 amino acids. In germline, CDR1 is LNHDA, CDR2 SQIVND (reference sequence). J gave up 4 bases and V 5 bases, and 7 bases lay outside the gene matches. CDR3 sequence reads: CASSVLAGVNYNEQFF. The CDR3, as DNA: TGTGCCAGTAGTGTACTAGCGGGAGTAAATTACAATGAGCAGTTCTTC.

This clonotype was picked up many times. The V call is TRBV11-2, the J call TRBJ2-3; D is perhaps TRBD2 (5 bases). The ends were cut back, 1 base at V and 8 bases at J, with 13 bases in the middle. CDR1 is SGHAT, CDR2 FQNNGV, per germline. The CDR3 length is 14 residues. Here the CDR3 DNA reads TGTGCCAGCAGCTTAGTCCAGTCGGGGTTTACGCAGTATTTT. This gives the protein CASSLVQSGFTQYF.

At least ten counts were recorded for this clonotype. Here the CDR3 reads CASSYSTTVTGYTF. DNA of the CDR3: TGTGCCAGCAGTTACTCGACGACAGTTACAGGCTACACCTTC. The chain recombines TRBV6-5 with TRBJ1-2; D might be TRBD1 (5 bases). Germline-derived CDR1 and CDR2 are MNHEY and SVGAGI. This CDR3 is built from 14 residues. V gave up 0 bases and J gave up 8 bases, with 13 bases separating them.

For this clonotype: A clone one base away is much larger, so this may be a read error. The J gene is TRBJ2-1, the V gene TRBV20-1; 9 positions match TRBD2. CDR1 is DFQATT, CDR2 SNEGSKA, per germline (reference sequence). V trimming: 2 bases; J trimming: 2 bases; junction bases outside the gene matches: 4. CDR3 length equals 15 residues. CDR3 in amino acids: CSARIAGDAYNEQFF. CDR3 nucleotide sequence: TGCAGTGCTAGAATAGCGGGAGACGCCTACAATGAGCAGTTCTTC.

The V call is TRBV27, the J call TRBJ1-1, with D tentatively TRBD1 (5 bases). Germline assignment: CDR1 MNHEY and CDR2 SMNVEV (reference sequence). Trimming removed 4 bases from V and 8 bases from J, with 14 bases in between. The CDR3 runs to 13 residues. The CDR3 region has the DNA TGTGCCAGCAGTTCCCCCCGACAGAGAGAAGCTTTCTTT. Its protein is CASSSPRQREAFF.

This clonotype occurred many times. The J gene is TRBJ1-5, the V gene TRBV28, with D unclear. Germline CDR1 MDHEN, CDR2 SYDVKM. The CDR3 loop spans 13 amino acids. Trimming shortened V by 4 bases and J by 8 bases, and 12 bases separated the two germline ends. The CDR3 DNA follows: TGTGCCAGCAGTTGGGAGGACGAAAAGCCCCAGCATTTT. Its protein product is CASSWEDEKPQHF.

This clonotype was detected ten times or more. The V call is TRBV18, the J call TRBJ2-1, with D tentatively TRBD2 (5 bases). Trimming left V 3 bases short and J 5 bases short, with 14 bases between. Germline loops: CDR1 KGHSH, CDR2 LQKENI. The CDR3 spans 15 residues. The CDR3, as DNA: TGTGCCAGCTCACCTTACGGGAACTCGAACAATGAGCAGTTCTTC. Its protein is CASSPYGNSNNEQFF.

This clonotype was observed many times. The V gene is TRBV3-1, the J gene TRBJ2-2, with 10 positions matching TRBD2. Per germline, CDR1 LGHDT and CDR2 YNNKEL (reference sequence). The length of the CDR3 is 15 residues. With 4 bases clipped from V and 6 bases from J, the junction kept 5 bases outside the gene matches. CDR3 nucleotide sequence: TGTGCCAGCAGCCCAAGCGGGGGGGCGGCCGGGGAGCTGTTTTTT. Its protein is CASSPSGGAAGELFF.

The V and J genes are TRBV28 and TRBJ1-5; maybe TRBD1 (5 bases). This CDR3 has 15 amino acids. V was trimmed by 5 bases and J by 0 bases, leaving 11 bases between them. Germline-derived CDR1 and CDR2 are MDHEN and SYDVKM. For the CDR3, the DNA is TGTGCCAGCAGTCGAAGCAGGGCTAGCAATCAGCCCCAGCATTTT. Translating it yields CASSRSRASNQPQHF. The full variable domain, completed using reference TRBV28 and TRBJ1-5, is DVKVTQSSRYLVKRTGEKVFLECVQDMDHENMFWYRQDPGLGLRLIYFSYDVKMKEKGDIPEGYSVSREKKERFSLILESASTNQTSMYLCASSRSRASNQPQHFGDGTRLSIL.

This clonotype has more than one count but fewer than ten. The CDR3 sequence: CASSKTTAGGPRGTDTQYF. As DNA, the CDR3 is TGTGCCAGCAGCAAGACTACGGCGGGAGGGCCTCGTGGGACAGATACGCAGTATTTT. The rearrangement uses TRBV7-9 and TRBJ2-3; 9 bases agree with TRBD2. Germline-derived CDR1 and CDR2 are SEHNR and FQNEAQ (reference sequence). Unmatched junction bases numbered 18, after V lost 5 bases and J lost 3 bases. This CDR3 is 19 amino acids long.

This clonotype was counted many times. The chain links TRBV12-3 or TRBV12-4 to TRBJ2-1, with D maybe TRBD2 (5 bases). This CDR3 has 16 amino acids. V was trimmed by 6 bases and J by 6 bases, leaving 21 bases between them. CDR3 sequence reads: CASRSARGPLGNEQFF. CDR3 nucleotides: TGTGCCAGCAGATCAGCCCGAGGGCCATTGGGCAATGAGCAGTTCTTC.

This clonotype occurred many times. The chain has TRBV5-1 and TRBJ2-5; possible D gene TRBD2, 5 bases. The V end was cut by 2 bases, the J end by 6 bases, with 20 bases between. This CDR3 has 16 amino acids. Looked up from germline, CDR1 is SGHRS and CDR2 is YFSETQ. This CDR3 is CASSFTIGGNLKTQYF. The CDR3, as DNA: TGCGCCAGCAGCTTTACAATCGGAGGTAACTTGAAGACCCAGTACTTC.

The rearrangement joins TRBV5-5 to TRBJ2-4; TRBD1 matches at 7 bases. The J segment lost 3 bases and the V segment lost 4 bases, leaving 13 bases of the junction unmatched. The CDR3 length is 17 residues. Germline-derived CDR1 and CDR2 are SGHKS and YYEKEE (reference sequence). CDR3: CASSPTTSTGVKNIQYF. For the CDR3, the DNA is TGTGCCAGCAGCCCAACAACTTCTACAGGGGTCAAAAACATTCAGTACTTC.

This clonotype was detected ten times or more. The J gene is TRBJ2-3, the V gene TRBV12-3 or TRBV12-4; D may match TRBD1 or TRBD2 (5 bases each). Trimming shortened V by 5 bases and J by 5 bases, and 23 bases separated the two germline ends. CDR3 length equals 17 residues. CDR3 sequence: CASSPRLGRGPVDTQYF. CDR3 DNA sequence: TGTGCCAGCAGTCCCAGGCTGGGACGTGGGCCAGTAGATACGCAGTATTTT.

This clonotype was counted between two and nine times. J is TRBJ2-1 and V is TRBV20-1, with TRBD1 identical over 7 bases. V gave up 5 bases and J gave up 10 bases; unmatched junction bases: 14. Germline V gene data show CDR1 as DFQATT and CDR2 as SNEGSKA (reference sequence). CDR3 length equals 14 residues. In nucleotides, the CDR3 is TGCAGTGCTGTCCCGGGACAGATGATATACGAGCAGTTCTTC. This gives the protein CSAVPGQMIYEQFF.

The chain is built from TRBV6-2 or TRBV6-3 and TRBJ1-3, with D maybe TRBD1 (5 bases). CDR3 length: 15 amino acids. The V end lost 11 bases, the J end lost 0 bases, and 17 bases lay between the germline ends. CDR1 is MNHEY, CDR2 SVGEGT, per germline. The DNA for the CDR3 is TGTGCCTCCTCGGGGGACCGGAGCTCTGGAAACACCATATATTTT. This codes for CASSGDRSSGNTIYF.

The sample holds many counts of this clonotype. The genes are TRBV27 and TRBJ1-6, with TRBD1 as a possible D gene (6 bases). CDR3 length: 14 amino acids. The V gene lost 6 bases and the J gene lost 7 bases, with 13 bases spanning the gap. Per germline, CDR1 MNHEY and CDR2 SMNVEV (reference sequence). The CDR3 is CASRQGVTNSPLHF. The CDR3 DNA reads TGTGCCAGCAGACAGGGTGTAACAAATTCACCCCTCCACTTT.

This clonotype was found a few times. V is TRBV4-1 and J is TRBJ2-3; weak D call: TRBD2 (6 bases). The germline CDR1 and CDR2 sequences are MGHRA and YSYEKL. V lost 4 bases and J 2 bases, leaving 16 bases between the germline ends. The CDR3 covers 16 residues. The CDR3 region is CASSLSEGGTTDTQYF. DNA of the CDR3: TGCGCCAGCAGCCTCTCGGAGGGCGGGACCACAGATACGCAGTATTTT.

This clonotype was seen many times. The genes are TRBV7-9 and TRBJ2-5; TRBD1 agrees at 12 bases. CDR3 length equals 16 residues. V lost 6 bases and J lost 5; bases outside the gene matches: 10. Germline lookup yields CDR1 SEHNR and CDR2 FQNEAQ (reference sequence). CDR3 sequence (DNA): TGTGCCAGCAGACCAGGGACAGGGGGCGTACGGGAGACCCAGTACTTC. Translated, it gives CASRPGTGGVRETQYF.